A single TCR beta chain is shown here with its context. The antigen remains unidentified. This CDR3 is 14 amino acids long. From germline, CDR1 is SQVTM and CDR2 ANQGSEA. The V end was cut by 4 bases, the J end by 6 bases, with 18 bases between. One entry per CDR3 protein results from TCRdb running MiXCR on the reads. Among about 600,000 distinct CDR3 sequences listed, roughly 26% were seen once. This entry is derived from a study of T cell repertoires in cytomegalovirus infection. Study-level information: The public TCR beta signatures pointed to both CMV infection and matching HLA type. Findings and limits, study-wide: In two of eight donors, the top clonotype was HLA-C-restricted CMV-specific. Frequencies of public TCR beta families were cumulated, and this identified carriers of CMV plus the relevant HLA.

The receptor was isolated from a human donor in good health (CMV status not recorded). Some clones in this sample may be carry-over from other donors' samples. Sequencing input: CD8+ T cells from PBMCs. The chain joins TRBV29-1 to TRBJ1-2; D not resolved. DNA of the CDR3: TGCAGCGTTGGCGAGGCCTACCGGGTGGATGGCTACACCTTC. This sequence encodes CSVGEAYRVDGYTF.